These T cell receptor beta chains were read from a single sample in a study of cytomegalovirus exposure and HLA in healthy donors. The repertoire was sequenced with immunoSEQ multiplex PCR; TCRdb's copy has only in-frame clones and lacks some. The sample includes roughly 98,000 clones, over 60% of them seen just once. Sequencing used PBMCs. These receptor sequences come from a female donor in good health and CMV-seronegative. Both conserved end residues are part of each CDR3. A D gene is named only where the DNA matches it firmly. Some rows have no size entry. The others give once, few or many, or a class for an expanded clone.

D	length	V	J	size	DNA	CDR3
-	18	TRBV6-1	TRBJ1-5	few	TGTGCCAGCAGTGAAATGGTAAGACAGGTTCGAGGCAATCAGCCCCAGCATTTT	CASSEMVRQVRGNQPQHF
TRBD1	13	TRBV11-2	TRBJ2-7	-	TGTGCCAGCAGCTCGACAGGGGACTACGAGCAGTACTTC	CASSSTGDYEQYF
-	12	TRBV11-3	TRBJ2-3	-	TGTGCCAGCAGCATAAGCACAGATACGCAGTATTTT	CASSISTDTQYF
-	16	TRBV28	TRBJ2-3	-	TGTGCCAGCAGTTCCCCCGGCGGAGGAAAGACAGATACGCAGTATTTT	CASSSPGGGKTDTQYF
-	12	TRBV5-4	TRBJ2-1	-	TGTGCCAGCAGCTTGATCCGGAATGAGCAGTTCTTC	CASSLIRNEQFF
-	11	TRBV29-1	TRBJ2-1	-	TGCAGCGACGAATCAGGAAATGAGCAGTTCTTC	CSDESGNEQFF
-	16	TRBV6-6	TRBJ1-2	-	TGTGCCAGCAGTTACGGAATAGGGGCGTCTAACTATGGCTACACCTTC	CASSYGIGASNYGYTF
TRBD2	17	TRBV7-3	TRBJ2-1	few	TGTGCCAGCAGCCCAACTCTAGCGGGAGGAGCCTACAATGAGCAGTTCTTC	CASSPTLAGGAYNEQFF
-	13	TRBV7-3	TRBJ1-1	few	TGTGCCAGCAGCTTAGGGTGGAGGAGTGAAGCTTTCTTT	CASSLGWRSEAFF
-	12	TRBV2	TRBJ1-2	-	TGTGCCAGCAGTGGCGGACTCTATGGCTACACCTTC	CASSGGLYGYTF
-	14	TRBV7-8	TRBJ1-1	-	TGTGCCAGCAGCGCCTCGGCGGGACGGGCTGAAGCTTTCTTT	CASSASAGRAEAFF
-	16	TRBV18	TRBJ1-3	once	TGTGCCAGCTCACCAAGGCAGGCAAACTCTGGAAACACCATATATTTT	CASSPRQANSGNTIYF
-	13	TRBV10-1	TRBJ1-1	-	TGCGCCAGACAAGGGAGAAAGAACACTGAAGCTTTCTTT	CARQGRKNTEAFF
TRBD1	14	TRBV5-1	TRBJ2-2	-	TGCGCCAGCAGCTTGGAAGGGGGCGGCGGGGAGCTGTTTTTT	CASSLEGGGGELFF
-	17	TRBV19	TRBJ2-2	-	TGTGCCAGTAGTAGGAAAAGCGGTAGTTCGAACACCGGGGAGCTGTTTTTT	CASSRKSGSSNTGELFF
TRBD1	17	TRBV7-9	TRBJ2-7	-	TGTGCCAGCAGCGATATTGACAGGGAAGGCCGCTCCTACGAGCAGTACTTC	CASSDIDREGRSYEQYF
TRBD1	16	TRBV28	TRBJ2-1	-	TGTGCCAGCAGTAGTAGCAAGGGACAGGATCACAATGAGCAGTTCTTC	CASSSSKGQDHNEQFF
TRBD1	12	TRBV2	TRBJ1-2	few	TGTGCCAGTGGACAGGCGGTCTATGGCTACACCTTC	CASGQAVYGYTF
-	14	TRBV5-1	TRBJ1-1	-	TGCGCCAGCAGCTTGCTCGTCCAGTTCACTGAAGCTTTCTTT	CASSLLVQFTEAFF
TRBD1	14	TRBV18	TRBJ1-1	-	TGTGCCAGTTCAATCGGGACAGGTGTCACTGAAGCTTTCTTT	CASSIGTGVTEAFF
-	14	TRBV19	TRBJ2-7	-	TGTGCCAGCACCCCGGGACAAGGAATCTATGGGCAGTACTTC	CASTPGQGIYGQYF
-	16	TRBV21-1	TRBJ2-7	-	TGTGCCAGCAGCAAAAAACGCGACAGGGCCTCCTACGAGCAGTACTTC	CASSKKRDRASYEQYF
TRBD1	15	TRBV27	TRBJ2-7	-	TGTGCCAGCAGTCCGACAGGGGGCTTATCCTACGAGCAGTACTTC	CASSPTGGLSYEQYF
-	16	TRBV4-3	TRBJ1-4	-	TGCGCCAGCAGCCAAGTTGTCCGGGGGCCGGGGGGAAAACTGTTTTTT	CASSQVVRGPGGKLFF
TRBD2	16	TRBV4-1	TRBJ2-1	few	TGCGCCAGCAGCCGTCCGGGACTAGCGAACTACAATGAGCAGTTCTTC	CASSRPGLANYNEQFF
TRBD1	16	TRBV11-2	TRBJ1-4	-	TGTGCCAGCAGCTTAAAAGTCTCAGGGGGCAATGAAAAACTGTTTTTT	CASSLKVSGGNEKLFF
-	13	TRBV7-6	TRBJ2-5	-	TGTGCCAGCAGCTTCTCGTACCAAGAGACCCAGTACTTC	CASSFSYQETQYF
-	14	TRBV7-7	TRBJ2-3	-	TGTGCTAGCAGCTTCAGCAGCGGCACAGATACGCAGTATTTT	CASSFSSGTDTQYF
-	15	TRBV2	TRBJ1-5	-	TGTGCCAGCAGTGAAGCGCGGGGGGGAGAACAGCCCCAGCATTTT	CASSEARGGEQPQHF
-	16	TRBV5-5	TRBJ1-4	few	TGTGCCAGCAGCTCATCTGGAACAGGGAAGGGTGAAAAACTGTTTTTT	CASSSSGTGKGEKLFF
TRBD2	15	TRBV28	TRBJ2-7	-	TGTGCCAGCAGTCCCCGGGGGGTCCGGAGTTCCGAGCAGTACTTC	CASSPRGVRSSEQYF
-	13	TRBV10-1	TRBJ1-2	-	TGCGCCAGCAGTGAGTCGAATGGAGACGGCTACACCTTC	CASSESNGDGYTF
TRBD1	15	TRBV27	TRBJ1-2	-	TGTGCCAGCAGTTTATACAGGGGGTCTGGCTATGGCTACACCTTC	CASSLYRGSGYGYTF
TRBD2	16	TRBV28	TRBJ2-3	-	TGTGCCAGCAGTTTAAGGGAGCGGGAACGCACAGATACGCAGTATTTT	CASSLRERERTDTQYF
TRBD1	13	TRBV19	TRBJ2-7	few	TGTGCCAGTAGTTCAGGGGGTTTCTACGAGCAGTACTTC	CASSSGGFYEQYF
TRBD1	15	TRBV9	TRBJ1-2	once	TGTGCCAGCAGCTCTGCAGGGGGCAGGACCTATGGCTACACCTTC	CASSSAGGRTYGYTF
TRBD1	15	TRBV13	TRBJ2-7	-	TGTGCCAGCAGCTCCCTCCGACAGGGTGGATACGAGCAGTACTTC	CASSSLRQGGYEQYF
TRBD1	15	TRBV28	TRBJ2-7	-	TGTGCCAGCAGTTTACGGGGACAGCCTTCCTACGAGCAGTACTTC	CASSLRGQPSYEQYF
-	13	TRBV6-5	TRBJ1-4	-	TGTGCCAGCAGTTCCTTCGGGGATGAAAAACTGTTTTTT	CASSSFGDEKLFF
TRBD1	17	TRBV29-1	TRBJ1-2	-	TGCAGCGTTGCGGGACAGGGGGAAGAACGAAGAGACTATGGCTACACCTTC	CSVAGQGEERRDYGYTF
-	13	TRBV6-5	TRBJ1-5	-	TGTGCCAGCAGCGCCCAGGGTTATCAGCCCCAGCATTTT	CASSAQGYQPQHF
TRBD1	19	TRBV7-9	TRBJ2-1	-	TGTTCCAGCAGAGCCCATTGGGACAGGGAGCGGGGACTTGAGAATGAGCAGTTCTTC	CSSRAHWDRERGLENEQFF
-	15	TRBV19	TRBJ2-3	-	TGTGCCAGTACCAGGGAGGGGGTTAAAACAGATACGCAGTATTTT	CASTREGVKTDTQYF
TRBD1	14	TRBV7-6	TRBJ1-1	-	TGTGCCAGCAGCTTACAGGGGGGGAACACTGAAGCTTTCTTT	CASSLQGGNTEAFF
-	16	TRBV6-5	TRBJ1-2	-	TGTGCCAGCAGTTACCTCCAGGGCCCTCCTAACTATGGCTACACCTTC	CASSYLQGPPNYGYTF
-	11	TRBV20-1	TRBJ2-6	few	TGCAGTGCCCTCCAGGGTAACGTCCTGACTTTC	CSALQGNVLTF
-	20	TRBV21-1	TRBJ1-2	-	TGTGCCAGCAGCGCCCACAACAGGGGACCCTATGGGCGATTTGTATTTGGCTCCACCTTC	CASSAHNRGPYGRFVFGSTF
-	14	TRBV5-1	TRBJ2-3	-	TGCGCCAGCAGCTTGAGAGGAGGGGCAGATACGCAGTATTTT	CASSLRGGADTQYF
TRBD1	15	TRBV7-6	TRBJ1-1	-	TGTGCCAGCAGTTTGGATCAGGGGGTTTGGACTGAAGCTTTCTTT	CASSLDQGVWTEAFF
-	15	TRBV5-1	TRBJ1-1	-	TGCGCCACACGCAGGGAACAGGGATCACAAGTTGAAGCTTTCTTT	CATRREQGSQVEAFF
-	13	TRBV6-4	TRBJ2-1	-	TGTGCCAGCGCCTCGCTCCCAGGGGATGAGCAGTTCTTC	CASASLPGDEQFF